This TCR beta chain was obtained from a study of patients and donors after allogeneic stem cell transplantation. TCRdb reanalysed the RT-PCR reads using MiXCR and keeps one entry per CDR3 protein. The sample has about a million distinct CDR3 sequences; more than 15% are singletons. The sequenced sample consisted of blood, either unsorted or a sorted T cell fraction (not recorded which). This TCR derives from a human donor who was either an allogeneic HSCT recipient or a stem cell or donor lymphocyte infusion donor (not recorded which). It is not recorded whose cells these are; they may come from a transplant donor.

DNA of the CDR3: TGTGCCAGCAGTCCCACCCAACGAAGCACAGATACGCAGTATTTT. Its protein product is CASSPTQRSTDTQYF. This chain uses TRBV12-3 or TRBV12-4 with TRBJ2-3, with D hard to call. Trimming shortened V by 5 bases and J by 0 bases, and 12 bases separated the two germline ends. This CDR3 spans 15 amino acids.